This section outlines one TCR beta chain sequence together with its context. Its antigen is unidentified. CDR3 length: 14 residues. Looked up from germline, CDR1 is SNHLY and CDR2 is FYNNEI. Trimming removed 5 bases from V and 6 bases from J, with 15 bases in between. The data were obtained in a study of T-cell reconstitution after alpha-beta-depleted transplantation in children. The TCRbeta library was prepared with unique molecular identifiers. TCRdb processed the PCR reads anew with MiXCR; each CDR3 protein has one entry. The repertoire holds fewer than 550,000 distinct CDR3 sequences, with over 10% as singletons. Study-wide results and limits: Newly produced T cells mostly accounted for T-cell counts and diversity one year post-transplant. Several hundred expanded graft clones reportedly gave rise to the alpha-beta T cells present about two months after transplant.

This clonotype originated in a female patient aged 2-10 years who had a stem cell transplant for aplastic anemia, so the T cells may come from the graft donor. This specimen was PBMCs, mostly from graft donor cells, taken 180 days after TCRalphabeta/CD19-depleted stem cell transplant. The gene calls are TRBV2 and TRBJ2-3, with D possibly matching TRBD1 (6 bases). CDR3 residues: CASSSQGRSDTQYF. The CDR3 DNA is TGTGCCAGCAGTTCACAGGGACGCTCGGATACGCAGTATTTT.